The clone carrying this TCR beta chain was seen a handful of times. Its cognate antigen is unknown. Since all of the isolated RNA was reverse transcribed, expressed TCRB transcripts were what got sequenced. Generated by immunoSEQ multiplex PCR, the TCRdb table keeps only in-frame clones and is missing some. Of 300,000 to 400,000 clones listed, 9.5% to 10% are singletons. The data were taken from a study of beta chain features in type 1 diabetes. Broader study findings: Lower insertion and higher deletion counts appeared at VDJ junctions in type 1 diabetes patients. Small HLA sub-analyses could not settle whether HLA shapes TCRB rearrangement. Within patients, naive, central memory and Treg TCRB repertoires seemed more similar than within healthy donors. All four CD4+ subsets of Type 1 diabetes patients contained TCRB CDR3s that were moderately but significantly shorter.

J lost 4 bases, V lost 5 bases, and 5 bases had no gene match. The V gene's germline CDR1 is SGHTA and CDR2 FQGNSA. There are 13 residues in the CDR3. The sample was central memory CD4+ T cells from blood. This sequence originates from a young man with type 1 diabetes. The V call is TRBV7-2, the J call TRBJ2-7; 7 nucleotides line up with TRBD2. CDR3 protein: CASSLSGGYEQYF. CDR3 nucleotide sequence: TGTGCCAGCAGCCTGTCCGGGGGGTACGAGCAGTACTTC.